These 22 T cell receptor beta chains originate from one sample sequenced in a study of shared clonotypes between healthy human individuals. Naive CD8 cells, CD45RO-negative and positively selected for CCR7, excluded terminally differentiated effector memory CD45RA+ cells. Assay: immunoSEQ multiplex PCR; the TCRdb copy retains only in-frame clones and omits some. The sample has approximately 1.9 million clones; roughly 93% are singletons. The specimen sequenced was naive CD8+ T cells from PBMCs. The source is a man younger than 35 in good health. Some clones in this sample may be carry-over from other donors' samples.

This chain connects TRBV27 to TRBJ2-1; TRBD2 matches at 9 bases. This CDR3 contains 16 residues. Germline V gene lookup returns CDR1 MNHEY and CDR2 SMNVEV (reference sequence). V shed 7 bases, J shed 5 bases, and the junction held 12 bases outside the gene matches. CDR3 bases: TGTGCCAGCACCTCCTTGGGACTAGCAGCCCACAATGAGCAGTTCTTC. Translating it yields CASTSLGLAAHNEQFF.

With regard to this clone: Within the sample, other DNA sequences also encode this same CDR3. The genes are TRBV29-1 and TRBJ2-1; D gene ambiguous. CDR3 length: 13 residues. Germline V gene lookup returns CDR1 SQVTM and CDR2 ANQGSEA. The V end lost 3 bases, the J end lost 0 bases, and 6 bases lay between the germline ends. The CDR3 sequence is CSVEQASYNEQFF. For the CDR3, the DNA is TGCAGCGTTGAGCAGGCCTCCTACAATGAGCAGTTCTTC.

The count of this clone is one. The chain combines TRBV6-5 with TRBJ1-2, with 12 positions matching TRBD1. CDR1 is MNHEY and CDR2 is SVGAGI in the germline V gene. This CDR3 has 15 amino acids. V trimming: 2 bases; J trimming: 8 bases; junction bases outside the gene matches: 6. The CDR3 region is CASSYAGQGARGYTF. CDR3 in DNA: TGTGCCAGCAGTTACGCGGGACAGGGGGCTCGGGGCTACACCTTC.

V usage is TRBV11-2 and J usage is TRBJ2-7; perhaps TRBD2 as D (6 bases). The CDR3 totals 16 residues. Germline V CDR1 and CDR2: SGHAT, FQNNGV. Trimming stripped 4 bases from V and 0 bases from J, with 16 bases between. For the CDR3, the DNA is TGTGCCAGCAGCTCTCGGTCGGGGGTCCGCTCCTACGAGCAGTACTTC. The encoded protein is CASSSRSGVRSYEQYF.

This clone was seen a single time. The chain has TRBV27 and TRBJ2-1; D not resolved. Per the germline V gene, CDR1 is MNHEY and CDR2 is SMNVEV (reference sequence). Trimming took off 7 bases at V and 2 bases at J, with 15 bases between the two ends. CDR3 length: 15 residues. For the CDR3, the DNA is TGTGCCAGCACCTATGGGCCCGGACCCTACAATGAGCAGTTCTTC. It specifies CASTYGPGPYNEQFF.

The chain uses TRBV19 and TRBJ2-7; 12 bases fit TRBD2. The V and J ends lost 4 bases and 0 bases, in that order; junction bases with no gene match: 4. The CDR3 covers 16 residues. Germline CDR1 LNHDA, CDR2 SQIVND (reference sequence). The CDR3 is CASSSQLAGGSYEQYF. CDR3 DNA: TGTGCCAGTAGTAGCCAACTAGCGGGGGGCTCCTACGAGCAGTACTTC.

The chain uses TRBV2 and TRBJ2-7; 9 bases are a match to TRBD2. Germline CDR1 reads SNHLY; CDR2 reads FYNNEI. Trimming removed 0 bases from V and 4 bases from J; junction bases left unmatched: 7. The CDR3 totals 16 residues. The CDR3 sequence is CASSEALNSGSYEQYF. CDR3 nucleotide sequence: TGTGCCAGCAGTGAAGCGCTGAATAGCGGGAGTTACGAGCAGTACTTC.

The gene calls are TRBV7-3 and TRBJ2-2; D might be TRBD1 or TRBD2, each matching 6 bases. There are 19 residues in the CDR3. Germline V gene data show CDR1 as SGHTA and CDR2 as FQGTGA. Trimming stripped 5 bases from V and 1 base from J, with 23 bases between. CDR3 amino acids: CASSPRGGHRAGNTGELFF. The DNA for the CDR3 is TGTGCCAGCAGCCCGAGGGGAGGACACAGGGCAGGGAACACCGGGGAGCTGTTTTTT.

The chain has TRBV6-6 and TRBJ1-2, with no clear D. CDR3 length equals 15 residues. V was shortened by 6 bases and J by 1 base, with 15 bases between the two germline ends. The germline V gene has CDR1 MNHNY and CDR2 SVGAGI (reference sequence). The CDR3 spells CASRNEGGGNYGYTF. The DNA for the CDR3 is TGTGCCAGCAGGAACGAGGGCGGAGGTAACTATGGCTACACCTTC.

This rearrangement joins TRBV5-6 to TRBJ2-5, with TRBD2 as a possible D gene (6 bases). The J call is uncertain, as TRBJ2-7 better fits the DNA end. The CDR3 sequence is 14 residues long. Germline CDR1 reads SGHDT; CDR2 reads YYEEEE. DNA for the CDR3: TGTGCCAGCAGCCCGGGGGACCTCTACTACGAGCAGTACTTC. The encoded protein is CASSPGDLYYEQYF.

This clone appeared a few times. This chain joins TRBV19 and TRBJ1-1; D unresolved. The CDR3 has 13 residues. From germline, CDR1 is LNHDA and CDR2 SQIVND (reference sequence). Trimming stripped 9 bases from V and 1 base from J, with 12 bases between. CDR3 region: CASAERGNTEAFF. Here the CDR3 DNA reads TGTGCCAGCGCAGAACGGGGGAACACTGAAGCTTTCTTT.

V gene TRBV27 combines with J gene TRBJ2-1; D perhaps matches TRBD2 (6 bases). V gave up 5 bases and J gave up 6 bases, with 14 bases separating them. This CDR3 comprises 14 residues. Germline values: CDR1 MNHEY, CDR2 SMNVEV (reference sequence). DNA of the CDR3: TGTGCCAGCAGTGCATCCTGGACTATCAATGAGCAGTTCTTC. Its protein is CASSASWTINEQFF.

The CDR3 bases are TGTGCCAGCAGCCCCGGGGCAGGGGGCTACGAGCAGTACTTC. It yields the protein CASSPGAGGYEQYF. This chain uses TRBV25-1 with TRBJ2-7; 7 bases are shared with TRBD1. Germline V gene data show CDR1 as MGHDK and CDR2 as SYGVNS. V trimming: 6 bases; J trimming: 3 bases; junction bases outside the gene matches: 8. The CDR3 has 14 amino acids.

The chain carries TRBV6-1 and TRBJ1-3; D ambiguous. The V gene's germline CDR1 is MNHNS and CDR2 SASEGT. Trimming took off 7 bases at V and 2 bases at J, with 15 bases between the two ends. The CDR3 sequence is 15 residues long. The CDR3 protein is CASTLWRETGNTIYF. CDR3 coding DNA: TGTGCCAGCACCCTCTGGCGGGAAACTGGAAACACCATATATTTT.

Worth noting for this clone: This sample includes further DNA sequences coding for the same CDR3. J is TRBJ2-7 and V is TRBV27; D is uncertain. Trimming removed 0 bases at V and 1 base at J, with 13 bases between. The CDR3 consists of 16 residues. Germline V gene data show CDR1 as MNHEY and CDR2 as SMNVEV (reference sequence). CDR3 loop: CASSLSVGDKSYEQYF. The CDR3 DNA reads as TGTGCCAGCAGTTTATCCGTTGGAGACAAGTCCTACGAGCAGTACTTC.

The J gene is TRBJ1-5, the V gene TRBV28, with D hard to call. The germline V gene has CDR1 MDHEN and CDR2 SYDVKM. There are 12 residues in the CDR3. The ends were cut back, 10 bases at V and 5 bases at J, with 12 bases in the middle. The CDR3, as DNA: TGTGCCACCACAAAGGCGGATCAGCCCCAGCATTTT. Translating gives CATTKADQPQHF. Drawing the rest from reference TRBV28 and TRBJ1-5, the complete variable domain is DVKVTQSSRYLVKRTGEKVFLECVQDMDHENMFWYRQDPGLGLRLIYFSYDVKMKEKGDIPEGYSVSREKKERFSLILESASTNQTSMYLCATTKADQPQHFGDGTRLSIL.

The chain is built from TRBV9 and TRBJ2-1; D gene uncertain. V was pared by 4 bases and J by 4 bases, with 9 bases between. Germline CDR1 reads SGDLS; CDR2 reads YYNGEE. This CDR3 contains 13 residues. As DNA, the CDR3 is TGTGCCAGCAGCCCCTGGATTTACAATGAGCAGTTCTTC. Protein sequence: CASSPWIYNEQFF.

The genes are TRBV29-1 and TRBJ2-7; TRBD1 is a possible D gene (6 bases). V was trimmed by 7 bases and J by 7 bases, leaving 14 bases between them. The CDR3 extends over 11 amino acids. Germline values: CDR1 SQVTM, CDR2 ANQGSEA. For the CDR3, the DNA is TGCAGCGCCCAACTAGGGGGAGAGCAGTACTTC. It yields the protein CSAQLGGEQYF.

The V call is TRBV7-9, the J call TRBJ2-3, with 7 bases fitting TRBD2. The CDR3 length is 12 residues. J gave up 5 bases and V 11 bases, and 7 bases lay outside the gene matches. Germline CDR1 is SEHNR and CDR2 is FQNEAQ (reference sequence). CDR3 nucleotide sequence: TGTGCCTCTCGCGGGAGTATAGATACGCAGTATTTT. Amino acid sequence: CASRGSIDTQYF.

The chain has TRBV5-5 and TRBJ1-4; 8 bases fit TRBD1. Germline values: CDR1 SGHKS, CDR2 YYEKEE (reference sequence). The CDR3 has 16 amino acids. The V gene end was trimmed by 4 bases and the J gene end by 3 bases; junction bases not matched to a gene: 8. CDR3 in amino acids: CASSITRGPSNEKLFF. The CDR3 DNA is TGTGCCAGCAGCATCACCAGGGGGCCGTCTAATGAAAAACTGTTTTTT.

V usage is TRBV4-1 and J usage is TRBJ2-5, with D perhaps matching TRBD1 (7 bases). Trimming pared 3 bases from V and 1 base from J, leaving 12 bases between. The germline gives CDR1 MGHRA, CDR2 YSYEKL. The CDR3 is 15 residues long. For the CDR3, the DNA is TGCGCCAGCAGCCACCGCGGGACAGTCCAAGAGACCCAGTACTTC. Amino acid sequence: CASSHRGTVQETQYF.

CDR3 bases: TGCAGCGTTGACTCTGAGTCTAGCGGGAGGCCCTACAATGAGCAGTTCTTC. Translating gives CSVDSESSGRPYNEQFF. The rearrangement links TRBV29-1 to TRBJ2-1; 11 bases line up with TRBD2. This CDR3 contains 17 residues. Germline-derived CDR1 and CDR2 are SQVTM and ANQGSEA. The ends lost 3 bases at V and 2 bases at J; junction bases unmatched: 9.